This T cell receptor beta chain was sequenced in a study of cytomegalovirus exposure and HLA in healthy donors. The CDR3 runs 15 residues. V lost 4 bases, J lost 7 bases, and 18 bases lay in between. Germline values: CDR1 SGHDT, CDR2 YYEEEE. Use of 60 Vbeta and 13 Jbeta primers characterized the PCR. Profiled with immunoSEQ multiplex PCR; TCRdb holds only in-frame clones, not every one. The repertoire includes about 200,000 clones, about four fifths of them detected once, and about 0.36% sits in the top ten. This clone was seen a few times. What was sequenced was PBMCs. The clonotype comes from a male donor in good health and CMV-seropositive. The V call is TRBV5-6, the J call TRBJ2-4, with a possible D match to TRBD1 (7 bases). The CDR3 DNA is TGTGCCAGCAGCCCCTATCTGACAGGGAGGAACATTCAGTACTTC. The encoded protein is CASSPYLTGRNIQYF.